This T cell receptor beta chain derives from a study of blood T cells in healthy people across ages. The CDR3 contains 16 residues. From germline, CDR1 is MGHRA and CDR2 YSYEKL. With 0 bases removed from V and 0 bases from J, the gap between germline ends came to 10 bases. A second about 6 to 11 cycle PCR used barcoded and J-beta primers. Through a template-switch adaptor with 12 random nucleotides, each cDNA molecule received a tag. MiXCR, run by TCRdb on the 5' RACE reads, gives a single entry per CDR3 protein. The sample consists of roughly 1.5 million distinct CDR3 sequences, roughly 43% of them appearing once.

This TCR was recovered from a woman aged 18-29 years in good health. What was sequenced was blood. The chain is built from TRBV4-1 and TRBJ2-3; the D gene is possibly TRBD1 (5 bases). The CDR3 region is CASSQEGVGSTDTQYF. The CDR3 DNA reads TGCGCCAGCAGCCAAGAAGGGGTAGGAAGCACAGATACGCAGTATTTT.